The next 15 T cell receptor beta chains were all read from a single sample in a study of T cells in Graves' hyperthyroidism and ophthalmopathy. TCR beta CDR3 sequences were amplified from RNA transcripts. TCR CDR3 underwent first-round RT-PCR with the HTBI primer set. MiXCR was run by TCRdb on the multiplex PCR reads, yielding one entry per CDR3 protein. Seen here are around 350,000 distinct CDR3 sequences, 19% observed once, and the top ten hold roughly 3.5%. Input material: blood. Every receptor here comes from a woman aged 18-29 years with Graves' hyperthyroidism.

This clonotype was seen ten or more times. The J gene is TRBJ1-2, the V gene TRBV6-5, with a weak D call TRBD1 (6 bases). This CDR3 has 15 amino acids. In germline, CDR1 is MNHEY, CDR2 SVGAGI. Trimming removed 1 base from V and 4 bases from J, with 13 bases in between. Written as DNA, the CDR3 is TGTGCCAGCAGTTACTACTCAACAGGGAGCTATGGCTACACCTTC. Residues: CASSYYSTGSYGYTF.

This clonotype was counted at least ten times. The chain combines TRBV6-1 with TRBJ2-7; 10 nucleotides match TRBD1. Trimming removed 6 bases from V and 6 bases from J; junction bases left unmatched: 14. The CDR3 loop spans 16 amino acids. Germline CDR1 and CDR2: MNHNS and SASEGT. The CDR3 DNA follows: TGTGCCAGCAGGGATTTCCGGGACAGGGGAACGGGCGAGCAGTACTTC. It is translated as CASRDFRDRGTGEQYF.

The sample holds many counts of this clonotype. V usage is TRBV12-3 or TRBV12-4 and J usage is TRBJ2-2; tentatively, D is TRBD2 (6 bases). The CDR3 sequence is 18 residues long. V was clipped by 5 bases and J by 2 bases, with 21 bases between them. CDR3 nucleotides: TGTGCCAGCAGTCTCGACGGCGGGGCCCATACAAACACCGGGGAGCTGTTTTTT. This sequence encodes CASSLDGGAHTNTGELFF.

As to this clonotype: The CDR3 does not end in the conserved phenylalanine or tryptophan, so this is likely a read error. The rearrangement uses TRBV4-2 and TRBJ2-7, with 10 bases that match TRBD1. The germline V gene has CDR1 LGHNA and CDR2 YNFKEQ. The trim removed 5 bases at V and 3 bases at J, leaving 7 bases unmatched. CDR3 length: 15 residues. Written as DNA, the CDR3 is TGTGCCAGCAGCTACGGACAGGGGGTTGACTACGAGCAGTACCTC. Protein sequence: CASSYGQGVDYEQYL.

As for this clonotype: A much larger clone is a single base away; this may be a read error. This chain joins TRBV4-1 and TRBJ2-7; D is unclear. Trimming removed 0 bases from V and 3 bases from J, with 6 bases in between. This CDR3 comprises 13 residues. Looked up from germline, CDR1 is MGHRA and CDR2 is YSYEKL. The chain's CDR3 is CASSQDRIYEQYF. The CDR3 DNA follows: TGCGCCAGCAGCCAAGATCGGATCTACGAGCAGTACTTC.

Ten or more counts support this clonotype. The chain couples TRBV13 to TRBJ1-3; D call uncertain. The CDR3 covers 14 residues. Germline values: CDR1 PRHDT, CDR2 FYEKMQ (reference sequence). V dropped 7 bases and J dropped 0 bases, with 10 bases sitting between them. The CDR3 loop is CASNLAISGNTIYF. The CDR3 nucleotides are TGTGCCAGCAATTTGGCCATCTCTGGAAACACCATATATTTT. The whole variable domain, remainder taken from reference TRBV13 and TRBJ1-3, is AAGVIQSPRHLIKEKRETATLKCYPIPRHDTVYWYQQGPGQDPQFLISFYEKMQSDKGSIPDRFSAQQFSDYHSELNMSSLELGDSALYFCASNLAISGNTIYFGEGSWLTVV.

There are many counts of this clonotype. V is TRBV12-3 or TRBV12-4 and J is TRBJ2-7, with a possible D match to TRBD1 (5 bases). There are 12 residues in the CDR3. Trimming took 6 bases from V and 7 from J, leaving 13 bases between them. The CDR3: CASSKKTEEQYF. For the CDR3, the DNA is TGTGCCAGCAGCAAAAAGACAGAAGAGCAGTACTTC.

The DNA for the CDR3 is TGTGCCAGCTCACCTGACAGGGAATCTAACTATGGCTACACCTTC. Protein: CASSPDRESNYGYTF. The chain has TRBV18 and TRBJ1-2, with TRBD1 identical over 7 bases. V trimming: 3 bases; J trimming: 0 bases; junction bases outside the gene matches: 4. Germline V lookup: CDR1 KGHSH, CDR2 LQKENI. CDR3 length equals 15 residues.

This clonotype was observed a few times. The rearrangement uses TRBV11-2 and TRBJ1-5; tentatively, D is TRBD1 (5 bases). The CDR3 length is 15 residues. Germline CDR1 and CDR2: SGHAT and FQNNGV. V shed 3 bases and J shed 5 bases, with 14 bases lying between them. Here the CDR3 DNA reads TGTGCCAGCAGCTTTTTAGACAGAGGGCATCAGCCCCAGCATTTT. Translation: CASSFLDRGHQPQHF.

CDR3 protein: CASYSGLFQETQYF. In DNA form, the CDR3 reads TGTGCCAGCTATTCGGGACTCTTTCAAGAGACCCAGTACTTC. V is TRBV2 and J is TRBJ2-5, with D possibly being TRBD2 (6 bases). This CDR3 has 14 amino acids. Germline-derived CDR1 and CDR2 are SNHLY and FYNNEI. The germline V and J ends were trimmed by 8 bases and 2 bases, with 15 bases remaining between them. The full variable domain, with the rest looked up from reference TRBV2 and TRBJ2-5, is EPEVTQTPSHQVTQMGQEVILRCVPISNHLYFYWYRQILGQKVEFLVSFYNNEISEKSEIFDDQFSVERPDGSNFTLKIRSTKLEDSAMYFCASYSGLFQETQYFGPGTRLLVL.

This clonotype showed up just a few times. V usage is TRBV3-1 and J usage is TRBJ2-2; D is unresolved. V lost 4 bases and J 6 bases, leaving 6 bases between the germline ends. The germline V gene has CDR1 LGHDT and CDR2 YNNKEL (reference sequence). The CDR3 contains 12 residues. CDR3 nucleotides: TGTGCCAGCAGCCCCGTACCCGGGGAGCTGTTTTTT. Protein product: CASSPVPGELFF.

This clonotype was observed many times. J is TRBJ1-1 and V is TRBV28; tentatively, D is TRBD1 (5 bases). The CDR3 is 14 amino acids. CDR1 and CDR2 from the germline V gene are MDHEN and SYDVKM. V lost 6 bases and J lost 1, with 12 bases in between. CDR3 DNA: TGTGCCAGCAGCCTGACAGCAGGGAACACTGAAGCTTTCTTT. Translated: CASSLTAGNTEAFF.

This clonotype was seen more than once but under ten times. The chain employs TRBV7-4 and TRBJ2-6; no firm D call. The CDR3 spans 22 residues. The germline gives CDR1 SGHVT, CDR2 SQSDAQ. Trimming pared 3 bases from V and 2 bases from J, leaving 29 bases between. CDR3: CASSFHWFLLARRLPGANVLTF. As DNA, the CDR3 is TGTGCCAGCAGCTTCCATTGGTTTCTTCTGGCCCGAAGGCTTCCTGGGGCCAACGTCCTGACTTTC.

This clonotype was picked up many times. This chain connects TRBV4-1 to TRBJ1-5; possible D gene TRBD1, 5 bases. The germline V gene has CDR1 MGHRA and CDR2 YSYEKL. The length of the CDR3 is 16 residues. V was shortened by 2 bases and J by 4 bases, with 15 bases between the two germline ends. CDR3 loop: CASSQIPGTLNQPQHF. The CDR3 DNA reads TGCGCCAGCAGCCAAATTCCAGGGACCCTGAATCAGCCCCAGCATTTT.

This clonotype was recorded many times. This CDR3 is CATSDTGQNTEAFF. The DNA of the CDR3 is TGTGCCACCAGTGATACAGGCCAAAACACTGAAGCTTTCTTT. J is TRBJ1-1 and V is TRBV24-1, with D possibly being TRBD1 (5 bases). Trimming pared 3 bases from V and 2 bases from J, leaving 9 bases between. CDR1 is KGHDR and CDR2 is SFDVKD in the germline V gene. CDR3 length: 14 amino acids.